A selection of T cell receptor beta chains follows, all from one sample in a study of shared clonotypes between healthy human individuals. Using immunoSEQ multiplex PCR, the repertoire was profiled, and TCRdb retains in-frame clones only, with some absent. Seen here are about 2.4 million clones, more than 85% observed once, and the top ten hold about 0.38%. Input material: naive CD4+ T cells from PBMCs. All receptors derive from a man younger than 35 in good health. Some clones in this sample may be carry-over from other donors' samples. Both conserved end residues are part of each CDR3. D genes are given only for firm matches. Clone size is given for some rows only: seen once, a few or many times, or a class if the clone is expanded.

clone size	D gene	CDR3 length	V gene	CDR3 protein
.	TRBD2	19	TRBV5-1	CASSAGLAGAEITKNIQYF
.	TRBD2	18	TRBV18	CASSPPGLAGRSGETQYF
once	.	12	TRBV2	CASSFGQETQYF
.	TRBD1	15	TRBV5-4	CASSSPGTGTYEQYF
.	.	12	TRBV5-1	CASSLKGYEQYF
.	.	17	TRBV4-3	CASSQENTILPQQKLFF
.	.	15	TRBV6-1	CASTQGAGAPSWQYF
.	.	18	TRBV18	CASSPLGPGQSSYNEQFF
.	.	16	TRBV5-1	CASSGIPEATNEKLFF
.	TRBD1	15	TRBV7-3	CASSLMAGGDYGYTF
.	.	13	TRBV6-6	CASSRPPATVLTF
.	.	15	TRBV5-6	CASSLGPGGGNTIYF
.	.	15	TRBV19	CASSITGSLSYEQYF
.	TRBD1	15	TRBV5-1	CASSLGGGNGNTIYF
once	TRBD1	14	TRBV4-1	CASSHIGQGWGYTF
.	TRBD1	14	TRBV5-4	CASSLGQGADTQYF
.	.	15	TRBV7-9	CASSTGHSTNEKLFF
.	TRBD2	15	TRBV6-5	CASRRTSGATDTQYF
.	TRBD1	14	TRBV18	CASSLEGADTEAFF
.	.	17	TRBV27	CASSYGARTRGFYEQYF
.	.	15	TRBV28	CASSLSPGAGTEAFF
once	.	13	TRBV28	CASSYPGLTEAFF
.	.	13	TRBV7-2	CASSLSGLYEQYF
once	.	16	TRBV9	CASSVEEGSSTDTQYF
.	.	15	TRBV7-7	CASSLGPSDQETQYF
.	TRBD2	14	TRBV7-9	CASSLGGIGGEQYF
.	.	12	TRBV19	CASSTKGYGYTF
.	.	14	TRBV28	CASRIGGPTYEQYF
.	.	15	TRBV28	CASRPGAQDTGELFF
.	.	16	TRBV6-6	CASISKRAGNNQPQHF
once	.	14	TRBV9	CASSRNGGNQPQHF